This passage covers 6 T cell receptor beta chains from one sample sequenced in a study of human T cells and chemical hapten exposure (dated by TCRdb to the early 2020s). This specimen's time point label, per the study, means: patch test 2, 6 weeks after DPC sensitization. The sample's treatment or condition, from its label and the paper: therapeutic diphenylcyclopropenone sensitization with weekly scalp DPC. Receptor amplification or capture employed RACE. Sequencer: NextSeq 500. TCRdb handled the public reads itself, with Q25 trimming in fastp and clone calling in MiXCR, and kept productive beta chains. Rows merge per CDR3 protein into single entries with the most common DNA and genes. The sample data list under 450,000 distinct CDR3 sequences, and about 6% of these were observed just once. Together, the top ten hold around 6.1% of the sample. Sequenced here: whole blood, sampled in connection with sensitization to the hapten diphenylcyclopropenone (DPC). All receptors derive from a woman aged 18-30 years with alopecia areata. Some clones in this sample may be carry-over from other donors' samples.

In this sample, this clonotype turned up a few times. The J gene is TRBJ2-4, the V gene TRBV4-1; TRBD1 matches 7 bases. Germline CDR1 is MGHRA and CDR2 is YSYEKL. Trimming cost V 4 bases and J 5 bases; bases outside gene matches: 11. The CDR3 is 16 residues long. CDR3 coding DNA: TGCGCCAGCAGCCCACTCGGTTGGACAGGCCAAAACATTCAGTACTTC. Translated: CASSPLGWTGQNIQYF.

The chain joins TRBV20-1 to TRBJ2-3, with 11 bases identical to TRBD2. V lost 0 bases and J lost 6; bases outside the gene matches: 11. Germline CDR1 DFQATT, CDR2 SNEGSKA (reference sequence). The CDR3 sequence is 17 residues long. CDR3 sequence (DNA): TGCAGTGCTAGAGATCCTAGGACTAGCGGGTGGCTCGATACGCAGTATTTT. Protein product: CSARDPRTSGWLDTQYF.

This clonotype was detected only a few times. The chain is built from TRBV6-1 and TRBJ1-1; D is possibly TRBD1 (6 bases). Germline V gives CDR1 MNHNS, CDR2 SASEGT. CDR3 length: 18 amino acids. Trimming stripped 1 base from V and 0 bases from J, with 18 bases between. CDR3 nucleotide sequence: TGTGCCAGCAGTGAAGAGGTGACAGGTATAGTCATGAACACTGAAGCTTTCTTT. Amino acids: CASSEEVTGIVMNTEAFF.

The V and J genes are TRBV7-2 and TRBJ2-1; D is unresolved. V lost 7 bases and J 7 bases, leaving 11 bases between the germline ends. There are 12 residues in the CDR3. CDR1 and CDR2 from the germline V gene are SGHTA and FQGNSA. The CDR3 protein is CASTVLGNEQFF. CDR3 bases: TGTGCCAGCACCGTTCTAGGGAATGAGCAGTTCTTC. Combining the CDR3 with reference TRBV7-2 and TRBJ2-1 gives the whole variable domain GAGVSQSPSNKVTEKGKDVELRCDPISGHTALYWYRQSLGQGLEFLIYFQGNSAPDKSGLPSDRFSAERTGGSVSTLTIQRTQQEDSAVYLCASTVLGNEQFFGPGTRLTVL.

This clonotype was observed at least ten times. The chain uses TRBV29-1 and TRBJ1-1; D not certain. With 4 bases removed from V and 1 base from J, the gap between germline ends came to 7 bases. The CDR3 runs 12 residues. Germline V gene sequence: CDR1 SQVTM, CDR2 ANQGSEA. DNA for the CDR3: TGCAGCGTTGGTGGATGGAACACTGAAGCTTTCTTT. Its protein product is CSVGGWNTEAFF.

This clonotype has a count of ten or more. V and J are TRBV7-2 and TRBJ1-2; 7 bases fit TRBD1. CDR3 length: 12 amino acids. V trimming: 1 base; J trimming: 8 bases; junction bases outside the gene matches: 1. The germline V gene encodes CDR1 SGHTA and CDR2 FQGNSA. The CDR3 here is CASSLDRGGYTF. The CDR3 DNA reads as TGTGCCAGCAGCTTAGACAGGGGCGGCTACACCTTC.